The present entry profiles one T cell receptor (beta chain) with its context. The antigen this receptor binds is unknown. Base qualities are not at hand, and no much larger clone is one base apart. Donors formed part of the validation cohort, which comprised 95 to 150 subjects and was distinct from the first cohort of under 800 subjects. The entry originates in a study of cytomegalovirus exposure and HLA in healthy donors (TCRdb year 2017). Notes on the research overall: According to a later analysis, one platform produced both the 120 validation repertoires and the 700 or so repertoires of the first cohort. High-throughput TCR immunosequencing, statistical association of individual TCRs with disease status, and machine learning were combined to predict cytomegalovirus infection status. The study was designed to test whether signatures of past pathogen exposure could be identified by cataloging public T cell receptors. In addition to the first cohort of around 670 subjects, a separate validation cohort of 120 different subjects was used. Study-wide findings and limitations: It was suggested by the authors that the approach could potentially be generalized to other disease states and immunological phenotypes. The classifier was reported to diagnose cytomegalovirus status with high specificity and sensitivity in both the original and validation cohorts. A few of the identified cytomegalovirus-associated TCR beta chains were confirmed in vitro to be specific for cytomegalovirus antigens. All 120 or so repertoires were used to score co-occurrence in the validation cohort in a later analysis, because that analysis had no HLA typing for the cohort. A later analysis found that TCRs clustered in the first cohort also tended to co-occur in the 100 to 150 validation repertoires, with approximately 93% of cluster scores above 0. In the study, some 180 TCR beta chains were listed as associated with cytomegalovirus. While some public TCRs were present in many individuals, most TCR sequences turned up only very rarely across donors.

Inclusive of the bounding cysteine and phenylalanine, the CDR3 is 17 residues long. The retained sequence is limited to the CDR3, 51 bases, with the frame set at the first base. The trim is 2 bases for V and 5 bases for J, with a gap of 16 bases between the germline ends. Sequences LGHNA (CDR1) and YSLEER (CDR2) are obtained from the germline V gene. The library was produced with the immunoSEQ multiplex PCR assay. Processing in the source paper ran as follows. A statistical classification framework was developed to diagnose cytomegalovirus status using the catalog of TCR beta chain sequences. TCRdb's version of the immuneACCESS table is confined to in-frame rearrangements and falls short of the full clone set. An unresolved V gene accounts for under half of the shortfall where checked; the remainder is of unknown origin. The V and J calls and clone size are taken from that table; D and trimming were inferred from the DNA. The sample profile shows roughly 100,000 clones; about 95% of them were found once. Jointly, the top ten make up 0.8% to 0.9% of the sample.

The rearranged segments are TRBV4-3 and TRBJ1-6; the best D guess is TRBD1, with 5 bases matching. The TCR originated in a woman aged 18 to 35 in good health and CMV-seronegative. Sequenced sample: PBMCs. The nucleotide sequence reads as follows: TGCGCCAGCAGCCAACTACTCGGGGGAGGGGATAATTCACCCCTCCACTTT. Its protein is CASSQLLGGGDNSPLHF.